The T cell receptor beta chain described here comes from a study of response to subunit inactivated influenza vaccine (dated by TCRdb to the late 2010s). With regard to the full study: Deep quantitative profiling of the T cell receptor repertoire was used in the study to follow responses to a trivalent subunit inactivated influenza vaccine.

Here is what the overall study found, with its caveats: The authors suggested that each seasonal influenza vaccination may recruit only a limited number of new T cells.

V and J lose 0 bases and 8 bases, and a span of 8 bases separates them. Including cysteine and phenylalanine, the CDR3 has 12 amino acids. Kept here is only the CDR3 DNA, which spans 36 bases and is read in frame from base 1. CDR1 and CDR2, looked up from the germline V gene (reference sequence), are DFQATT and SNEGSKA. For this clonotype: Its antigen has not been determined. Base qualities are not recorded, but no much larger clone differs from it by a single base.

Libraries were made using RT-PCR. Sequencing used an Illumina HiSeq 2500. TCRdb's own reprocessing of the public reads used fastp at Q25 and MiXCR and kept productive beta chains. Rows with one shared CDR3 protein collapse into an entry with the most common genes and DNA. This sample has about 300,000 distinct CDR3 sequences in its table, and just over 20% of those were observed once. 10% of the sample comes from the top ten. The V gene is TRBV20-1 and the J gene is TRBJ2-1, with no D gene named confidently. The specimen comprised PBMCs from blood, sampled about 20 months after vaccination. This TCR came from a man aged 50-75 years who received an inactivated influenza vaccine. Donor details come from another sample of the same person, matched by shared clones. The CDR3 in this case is CSARDFHDEQFF. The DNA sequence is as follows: TGCAGTGCTAGAGACTTCCATGATGAGCAGTTCTTC.